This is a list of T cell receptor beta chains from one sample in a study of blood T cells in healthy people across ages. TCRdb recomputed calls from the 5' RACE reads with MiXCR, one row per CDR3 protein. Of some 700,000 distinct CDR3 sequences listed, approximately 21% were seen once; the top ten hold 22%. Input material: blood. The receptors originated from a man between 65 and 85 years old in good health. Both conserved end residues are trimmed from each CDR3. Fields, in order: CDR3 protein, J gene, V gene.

ASSPKDREDFYFGYT TRBJ1-2 TRBV5-1
ASRPGGADTQY TRBJ2-3 TRBV6-5
ASRMASGETGELF TRBJ2-2 TRBV7-2
ASREGGRTEAF TRBJ1-1 TRBV28
ASSSTLIANEKLF TRBJ1-4 TRBV7-2
SVTGAETQY TRBJ2-5 TRBV20-1
AGSSGRGQRTEAF TRBJ1-1 TRBV6-2/TRBV6-3
ASSFEGGFSETQY TRBJ2-5 TRBV12-3/TRBV12-4
ASSLDTWGGSNEQF - TRBV12-3/TRBV12-4
ASSLDAGLGYGYT TRBJ1-2 TRBV5-4
ASILWGAIYEQY - TRBV6-1
ASSWLDSSDPYNEQF TRBJ2-1 TRBV28
ASRKPSPYEQY - TRBV6-2/TRBV6-3
SATGTGVTQY TRBJ2-5 TRBV20-1
ASSYRGTSGTDTQY TRBJ2-3 TRBV6-5
ASSVEGRGTEKLF TRBJ1-4 TRBV9
ASSGLRATEAF TRBJ1-1 TRBV6-2/TRBV6-3